These T cell receptor beta chains were read from a single sample in a study of blood T cell repertoires in COVID-19. Only in-frame clones appear in the TCRdb table, and some are missing; sequencing was by immunoSEQ multiplex PCR. In the table there are about 260,000 clones, less than 90% of which are singletons. Specimen: peripheral blood. The source of these receptors is a man aged 55-75 years with acute or convalescent COVID-19. Both conserved end residues are part of each CDR3. D genes are given only for firm matches.

>TRBD1|TRBJ2-3|18|TRBV4-3
TGCGCCAGCAGCCAACAGGGCTACTACAGGGGGAGCACAGATACGCAGTATTTT
CASSQQGYYRGSTDTQYF
>NA|TRBJ1-6|16|TRBV3-1/TRBV3-2
TGTGCCAGCAGCCCCGACACTGGAGGCTATAATTCACCCCTCCACTTT
CASSPDTGGYNSPLHF
>TRBD1|TRBJ2-7|14|TRBV3-1/TRBV3-2
TGTGCCAGCAGAATGACAGGGTTAGACAACGAGCAGTACTTC
CASRMTGLDNEQYF
>TRBD2|TRBJ2-2|15|TRBV10-3
TGTGCCATTTATACTAGTAGCGGGAGCACCGGGGAGCTGTTTTTT
CAIYTSSGSTGELFF
>NA|TRBJ1-2|14|TRBV7-9
TGTGCCAGCAGCTTAGCGCACAGGCCGGATGGCTACACCTTC
CASSLAHRPDGYTF
>TRBD2|TRBJ2-1|18|TRBV24-1
TGTGCCACCAGTGATCACCCTAAACTAGCGGGAGCGGGTAATGAGCAGTTCTTC
CATSDHPKLAGAGNEQFF
>NA|TRBJ2-1|14|TRBV9
TGTGCCAGCAGCGAGGGACTCCCATACAATGAGCAGTTCTTC
CASSEGLPYNEQFF
>TRBD2|TRBJ2-1|15|TRBV5-6
TGTGCCAGCAGCCCCGTGGGGAGGGGATACAATGAGCAGTTCTTC
CASSPVGRGYNEQFF
>TRBD1|TRBJ1-2|15|TRBV5-8
TGTGCCAGCAGCCCGGAGGGACAGACTAACTATGGCTACACCTTC
CASSPEGQTNYGYTF
>TRBD1|TRBJ2-5|14|TRBV7-9
TGTGCCAGCAGCTTAACCGGGACAGGGGAGACCCAGTACTTC
CASSLTGTGETQYF
>TRBD2|TRBJ2-5|16|TRBV7-8
TGTGCCAGCAGAGGGACTAGCGGGGATACCCAAGAGACCCAGTACTTC
CASRGTSGDTQETQYF
>TRBD1|TRBJ2-7|14|TRBV5-1
TGCGCCAGCAGCTTGGAGGGGGCGCGGTACGAGCAGTACTTC
CASSLEGARYEQYF
>NA|TRBJ2-1|13|TRBV24-1
TGTGCCACCAGTGAGGCCGGGAACAATGAGCAGTTCTTC
CATSEAGNNEQFF
>NA|TRBJ2-7|15|TRBV3-1/TRBV3-2
TGTGCCAGCAGCCAAGTGGCTAGAGACTCCTACGAGCAGTACTTC
CASSQVARDSYEQYF
>TRBD2|TRBJ2-1|16|TRBV29-1
TGCAGCGTTGAAGGCTCCCTAGCGGGAGACTACAATGAGCAGTTCTTC
CSVEGSLAGDYNEQFF
>NA|TRBJ2-3|13|TRBV18
TGTGCCAGCTCACCACCCTACAGGGATACGCAGTATTTT
CASSPPYRDTQYF
>NA|TRBJ2-3|15|TRBV2
TGTGCCAGCAGTTTGGCGGGGGCCCCGGAAGATACGCAGTATTTT
CASSLAGAPEDTQYF